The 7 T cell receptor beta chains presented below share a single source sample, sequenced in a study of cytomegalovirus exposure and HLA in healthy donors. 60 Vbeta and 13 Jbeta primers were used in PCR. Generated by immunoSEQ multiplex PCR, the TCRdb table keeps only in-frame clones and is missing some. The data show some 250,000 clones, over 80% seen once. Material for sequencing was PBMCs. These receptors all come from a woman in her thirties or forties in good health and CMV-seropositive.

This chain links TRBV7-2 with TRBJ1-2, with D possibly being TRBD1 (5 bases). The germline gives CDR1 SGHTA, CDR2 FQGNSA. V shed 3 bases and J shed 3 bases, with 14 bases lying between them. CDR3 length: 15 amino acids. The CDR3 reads CASSLALRGDYGYTF. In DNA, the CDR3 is TGTGCCAGCAGCTTGGCTCTGCGGGGGGACTATGGCTACACCTTC.

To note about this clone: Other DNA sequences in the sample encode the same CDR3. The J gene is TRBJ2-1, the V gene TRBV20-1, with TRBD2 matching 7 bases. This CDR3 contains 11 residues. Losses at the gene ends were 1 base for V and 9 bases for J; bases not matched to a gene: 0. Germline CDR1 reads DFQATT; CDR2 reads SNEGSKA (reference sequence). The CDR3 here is CSARGGGEQFF. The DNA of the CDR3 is TGCAGTGCTAGAGGGGGGGGTGAGCAGTTCTTC.

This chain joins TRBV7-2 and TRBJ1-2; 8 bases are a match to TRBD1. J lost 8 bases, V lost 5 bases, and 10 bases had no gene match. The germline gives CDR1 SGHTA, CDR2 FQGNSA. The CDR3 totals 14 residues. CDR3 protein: CASSPTGAEWGYTF. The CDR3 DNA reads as TGTGCCAGCAGCCCGACAGGGGCGGAGTGGGGCTACACCTTC. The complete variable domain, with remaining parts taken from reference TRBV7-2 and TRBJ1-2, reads GAGVSQSPSNKVTEKGKDVELRCDPISGHTALYWYRQSLGQGLEFLIYFQGNSAPDKSGLPSDRFSAERTGGSVSTLTIQRTQQEDSAVYLCASSPTGAEWGYTFGSGTRLTVV.

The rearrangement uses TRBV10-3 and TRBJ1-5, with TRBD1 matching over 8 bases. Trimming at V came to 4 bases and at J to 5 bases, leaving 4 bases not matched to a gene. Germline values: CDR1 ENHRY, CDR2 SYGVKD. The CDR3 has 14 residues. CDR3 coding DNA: TGTGCCATCAGTGGACTGACAGGGGATCAGCCCCAGCATTTT. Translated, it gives CAISGLTGDQPQHF.

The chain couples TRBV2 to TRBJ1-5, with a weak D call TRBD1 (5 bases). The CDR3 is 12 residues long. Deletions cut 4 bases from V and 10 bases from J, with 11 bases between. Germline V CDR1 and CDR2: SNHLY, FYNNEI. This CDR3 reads CASSGGSRPQHF. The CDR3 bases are TGTGCCAGCAGTGGGGGCTCCCGACCCCAGCATTTT.

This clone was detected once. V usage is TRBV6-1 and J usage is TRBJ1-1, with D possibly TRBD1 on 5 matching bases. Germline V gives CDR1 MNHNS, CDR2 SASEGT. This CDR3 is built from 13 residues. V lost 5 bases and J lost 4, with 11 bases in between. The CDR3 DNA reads TGTGCCAGCAGTCCAGGGCGGGGCACTGAAGCTTTCTTT. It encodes CASSPGRGTEAFF.

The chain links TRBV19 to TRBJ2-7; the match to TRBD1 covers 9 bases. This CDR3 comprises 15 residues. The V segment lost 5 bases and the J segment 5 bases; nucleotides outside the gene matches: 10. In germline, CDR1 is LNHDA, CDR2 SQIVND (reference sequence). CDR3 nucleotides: TGTGCCAGTAGTGAACAGGGGGCGTCTTTTGACGAGCAGTACTTC. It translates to CASSEQGASFDEQYF. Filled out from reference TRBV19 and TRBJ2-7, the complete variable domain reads DGGITQSPKYLFRKEGQNVTLSCEQNLNHDAMYWYRQDPGQGLRLIYYSQIVNDFQKGDIAEGYSVSREKKESFPLTVTSAQKNPTAFYLCASSEQGASFDEQYFGPGTRLTVT.